One and the same sample provided the 30 T cell receptor beta chains below, sequenced in a study of T cell changes during pregnancy in multiple sclerosis. Generated by immunoSEQ multiplex PCR, the TCRdb table keeps only in-frame clones and is missing some. Among roughly 38,000 clones listed, 92% were seen once. Source: CD8+ T cells from peripheral blood mononuclear cells, taken before pregnancy. Receptors were obtained from a female donor with multiple sclerosis, enrolled in a pregnancy study.

The genes are TRBV7-9 and TRBJ2-7, with 8 nucleotides matching TRBD2. The junction had 7 bases not matched to a gene; V was cut back by 5 bases and J by 1 base. CDR1 and CDR2 from the germline V gene are SEHNR and FQNEAQ (reference sequence). The CDR3 length is 15 residues. As DNA, the CDR3 is TGTGCCAGCAGCCCCCGGGGGGGACAATCCTACGAGCAGTACTTC. It yields the protein CASSPRGGQSYEQYF.

This clone was found once. The chain has TRBV19 and TRBJ1-4; D uncertain. Trimming stripped 7 bases from V and 5 bases from J, with 20 bases between. CDR3 length: 16 residues. Germline V CDR1 and CDR2: LNHDA, SQIVND (reference sequence). The CDR3 loop is CASTSGGRLGNEKLFF. The CDR3, as DNA: TGTGCCAGTACCTCAGGAGGGAGGTTGGGGAATGAAAAACTGTTTTTT. Drawing the rest from reference TRBV19 and TRBJ1-4, the complete variable domain is DGGITQSPKYLFRKEGQNVTLSCEQNLNHDAMYWYRQDPGQGLRLIYYSQIVNDFQKGDIAEGYSVSREKKESFPLTVTSAQKNPTAFYLCASTSGGRLGNEKLFFGSGTQLSVL.

This chain joins TRBV5-5 and TRBJ1-1, with a tentative D call TRBD1 (6 bases). The ends were cut back, 4 bases at V and 0 bases at J, with 13 bases in the middle. The CDR3 has 15 amino acids. Germline CDR1 is SGHKS and CDR2 is YYEKEE (reference sequence). CDR3 loop: CASSPYRVMNTEAFF. The CDR3 nucleotides read TGTGCCAGCAGCCCCTACAGGGTGATGAACACTGAAGCTTTCTTT.

V usage is TRBV5-6 and J usage is TRBJ2-7; D is perhaps TRBD2 (6 bases). Trimming left V 4 bases short and J 3 bases short, with 14 bases between. CDR1 and CDR2 (germline): SGHDT, YYEEEE. CDR3 length: 14 residues. CDR3 sequence (DNA): TGTGCCAGCAGCGAACTGGGACTTAGCTACGAGCAGTACTTC. Residues: CASSELGLSYEQYF. Full variable domain (missing parts from reference TRBV5-6 and TRBJ2-7): DAGVTQSPTHLIKTRGQQVTLRCSPKSGHDTVSWYQQALGQGPQFIFQYYEEEERQRGNFPDRFSGHQFPNYSSELNVNALLLGDSALYLCASSELGLSYEQYFGPGTRLTVT.

J is TRBJ2-7 and V is TRBV7-2; the D gene is possibly TRBD2 (5 bases). From germline, CDR1 is SGHTA and CDR2 FQGNSA. Trimming removed 2 bases at V and 4 bases at J, with 9 bases between. The CDR3 is made up of 13 amino acids. In nucleotides, the CDR3 is TGTGCCAGCAGCTTATTCACTAGTTACGAGCAGTACTTC. It specifies CASSLFTSYEQYF.

The rearrangement uses TRBV28 and TRBJ2-1, with 10 positions matching TRBD2. V shed 5 bases and J 2 bases; nucleotides not matched to a gene: 3. The CDR3 runs to 15 residues. From germline, CDR1 is MDHEN and CDR2 SYDVKM. The CDR3 loop is CASSLLAGAYNEQFF. The CDR3 DNA sequence: TGTGCCAGCAGTCTGCTAGCGGGAGCCTACAATGAGCAGTTCTTC. Complete variable domain (other parts from reference TRBV28 and TRBJ2-1): DVKVTQSSRYLVKRTGEKVFLECVQDMDHENMFWYRQDPGLGLRLIYFSYDVKMKEKGDIPEGYSVSREKKERFSLILESASTNQTSMYLCASSLLAGAYNEQFFGPGTRLTVL.

V and J are TRBV11-3 and TRBJ2-2; the match to TRBD2 covers 13 bases. The CDR3 is made up of 18 amino acids. The junction had 9 bases not matched to a gene; V was cut back by 5 bases and J by 3 bases. Germline V CDR1 and CDR2: SGHNT, YENEEA. The DNA for the CDR3 is TGTGCCAGCAGCCCAAGACTAGCGGGAGGTTCGCACACCGGGGAGCTGTTTTTT. It is translated as CASSPRLAGGSHTGELFF.

V gene TRBV7-9 combines with J gene TRBJ1-5, with 7 bases lining up with TRBD1. The V gene's germline CDR1 is SEHNR and CDR2 FQNEAQ (reference sequence). The CDR3 runs to 14 residues. The V and J ends lost 4 bases and 1 base, in that order; junction bases with no gene match: 1. CDR3 in amino acids: CASSSGGSNQPQHF. CDR3 DNA: TGTGCCAGCAGCTCAGGGGGGAGCAATCAGCCCCAGCATTTT.

The V and J genes are TRBV15 and TRBJ1-6; 8 bases match TRBD1. Unmatched junction bases numbered 7, after V lost 5 bases and J lost 7 bases. The CDR3 has 15 amino acids. Per the germline V gene, CDR1 is LNHNV and CDR2 is YYDKDF (reference sequence). Here the CDR3 DNA reads TGTGCCACCAGCTCTGGGACAGGAGTAAATTCACCCCTCCACTTT. This sequence encodes CATSSGTGVNSPLHF.

The chain links TRBV15 to TRBJ1-4; 10 nucleotides agree with TRBD1. CDR1 is LNHNV and CDR2 is YYDKDF in the germline V gene (reference sequence). CDR3 length equals 15 residues. V lost 0 bases, J lost 7 bases, and 2 bases stayed unmatched. The CDR3: CATSREGQGTEKLFF. The DNA of the CDR3 is TGTGCCACCAGCAGAGAGGGACAGGGGACTGAAAAACTGTTTTTT.

This clone was recorded once. This chain joins TRBV4-1 and TRBJ2-1, with 7 bases aligning to TRBD2. The CDR3 consists of 13 residues. Germline lookup yields CDR1 MGHRA and CDR2 YSYEKL. The trim removed 3 bases at V and 9 bases at J, leaving 5 bases unmatched. CDR3 protein: CASSHGGVGEQFF. The CDR3 DNA is TGCGCCAGCAGCCATGGGGGGGTGGGTGAGCAGTTCTTC.

The chain has TRBV5-1 and TRBJ2-1; 7 nucleotides align to TRBD1. Unmatched junction bases numbered 0, after V lost 0 bases and J lost 0 bases. CDR3 size: 15 residues. Germline V gives CDR1 SGHRS, CDR2 YFSETQ. In DNA, the CDR3 is TGCGCCAGCAGCTTGGACAGGGGCTCCTACAATGAGCAGTTCTTC. Amino acid sequence: CASSLDRGSYNEQFF.

CDR3 sequence: CASSFLGLAGIARGGELFF. Here the CDR3 DNA reads TGTGCCAGCAGCTTCCTCGGACTAGCGGGGATCGCCAGGGGGGGGGAGCTGTTTTTT. V is TRBV5-6 and J is TRBJ2-2, with 12 bases aligning to TRBD2. J was trimmed by 8 bases and V by 2 bases; bases with no gene match: 16. In germline, CDR1 is SGHDT, CDR2 YYEEEE. CDR3 length equals 19 residues.

This rearrangement joins TRBV6-1 to TRBJ2-3; 8 positions agree with TRBD2. After removal of 5 bases from V and 6 bases from J, the junction contained 10 bases not matched to a gene. The CDR3 consists of 15 residues. Germline CDR1 and CDR2: MNHNS and SASEGT. The CDR3 sequence: CASSPTRLARDTQYF. In DNA, the CDR3 is TGTGCCAGCAGTCCCACGCGACTAGCGAGGGATACGCAGTATTTT.

The rearrangement links TRBV7-8 to TRBJ2-1; a possible D gene is TRBD2 (5 bases). Trimming shortened V by 0 bases and J by 8 bases, and 17 bases separated the two germline ends. This CDR3 is 16 amino acids long. The germline gives CDR1 SGHVS, CDR2 FQNEAQ. CDR3 DNA: TGTGCCAGCAGCTTAGCGAAAGGGAGACTGACTGATGAGCAGTTCTTC. As protein: CASSLAKGRLTDEQFF.

The rearrangement uses TRBV7-9 and TRBJ2-7; no clear D gene. Trimming pared 5 bases from V and 0 bases from J, leaving 14 bases between. Germline values: CDR1 SEHNR, CDR2 FQNEAQ (reference sequence). The CDR3 covers 15 residues. The CDR3, as DNA: TGTGCCAGCAGCGCCTTCTCGGGTAGCTCCTACGAGCAGTACTTC. Its protein is CASSAFSGSSYEQYF.

The chain combines TRBV15 with TRBJ2-1, with D perhaps TRBD2 (6 bases). The CDR3 contains 11 residues. Germline assignment: CDR1 LNHNV and CDR2 YYDKDF (reference sequence). The ends were cut back, 0 bases at V and 15 bases at J, with 9 bases in the middle. The CDR3 region has the DNA TGTGCCACCAGCAGAGATCGGGAGTTGTTCTTC. Translated: CATSRDRELFF. The full variable domain, rest sourced from reference TRBV15 and TRBJ2-1, is DAMVIQNPRYQVTQFGKPVTLSCSQTLNHNVMYWYQQKSSQAPKLLFHYYDKDFNNEADTPDNFQSRRPNTSFCFLDIRSPGLGDTAMYLCATSRDRELFFGPGTRLTVL.

The J gene is TRBJ1-2, the V gene TRBV7-9; no clear D gene. Trimming stripped 5 bases from V and 4 bases from J, with 14 bases between. The CDR3 is 14 amino acids. Per germline, CDR1 SEHNR and CDR2 FQNEAQ (reference sequence). In DNA form, the CDR3 reads TGTGCCAGCAGCGTATCGGAACAGTCCTATGGCTACACCTTC. Amino acid sequence: CASSVSEQSYGYTF. Full variable domain (outside the CDR3, taken from reference TRBV7-9 and TRBJ1-2): DTGVSQNPRHKITKRGQNVTFRCDPISEHNRLYWYRQTLGQGPEFLTYFQNEAQLEKSRLLSDRFSAERPKGSFSTLEIQRTEQGDSAMYLCASSVSEQSYGYTFGSGTRLTVV.

The chain links TRBV10-1 to TRBJ2-1; the match to TRBD2 covers 8 bases. Germline V gene data show CDR1 as WNHNN and CDR2 as SYGVQD (reference sequence). V lost 4 bases, J lost 4 bases, and 3 bases stayed unmatched. The CDR3 runs to 14 residues. The CDR3 loop reads CASSATSGYNEQFF. The CDR3 DNA is TGCGCCAGCAGTGCTACTAGCGGATACAATGAGCAGTTCTTC.

A single count supports this clone. The V call is TRBV5-1, the J call TRBJ2-7; 9 nucleotides align to TRBD1. V gave up 4 bases and J gave up 6 bases; unmatched junction bases: 5. This CDR3 is 13 amino acids long. Looked up from germline, CDR1 is SGHRS and CDR2 is YFSETQ. CDR3 loop: CASSPDRGSEQYF. The CDR3 DNA reads TGCGCCAGCAGCCCCGACAGGGGGAGCGAGCAGTACTTC.

J is TRBJ2-1 and V is TRBV7-9, with 10 bases matching TRBD2. The CDR3 loop spans 16 amino acids. V trimming: 5 bases; J trimming: 4 bases; junction bases outside the gene matches: 8. Germline V lookup: CDR1 SEHNR, CDR2 FQNEAQ (reference sequence). The CDR3 DNA sequence: TGTGCCAGCAGCCCGGCACTAGCGGGATTATACAATGAGCAGTTCTTC. Translating it yields CASSPALAGLYNEQFF.

V usage is TRBV6-5 and J usage is TRBJ2-7, with D tentatively TRBD1 (6 bases). This CDR3 spans 13 amino acids. The germline CDR1 and CDR2 sequences are MNHEY and SVGAGI. Trimming pared 6 bases from V and 5 bases from J, leaving 14 bases between. CDR3 sequence reads: CASSQTGPHEQYF. The DNA of the CDR3 is TGTGCCAGCAGCCAAACAGGGCCCCACGAGCAGTACTTC.

The chain couples TRBV10-2 to TRBJ2-3; 10 positions match TRBD2. CDR1 and CDR2 (germline): WSHSY, SAAADI. The CDR3 spans 15 residues. V lost 7 bases to trimming and J lost 5 bases; unmatched junction nucleotides: 9. For the CDR3, the DNA is TGCGCCAGCACCCTTAGCGGGAGGACTGAAGATACGCAGTATTTT. It codes for CASTLSGRTEDTQYF.

This clone was seen just once. The chain couples TRBV9 to TRBJ2-3; D not resolved. This CDR3 is 16 amino acids long. With 3 bases removed from V and 0 bases from J, the gap between germline ends came to 14 bases. Germline CDR1 reads SGDLS; CDR2 reads YYNGEE. The CDR3 sequence: CASSEEPQTSTDTQYF. CDR3 bases: TGTGCCAGCAGCGAGGAACCCCAGACTAGCACAGATACGCAGTATTTT.

The CDR3 here is CASSDHRLLLNTGELFF. CDR3 DNA: TGTGCCAGCAGCGATCACCGGCTACTACTGAACACCGGGGAGCTGTTTTTT. V usage is TRBV9 and J usage is TRBJ2-2; D is ambiguous. The V and J ends lost 3 bases and 1 base respectively, with 16 bases between them. Germline values: CDR1 SGDLS, CDR2 YYNGEE. The CDR3 spans 17 residues.

The V and J genes are TRBV6-1 and TRBJ2-3; D might be TRBD1 (5 bases). This CDR3 region has 16 residues. The V gene's germline CDR1 is MNHNS and CDR2 SASEGT. Trimming pared 0 bases from V and 4 bases from J, leaving 14 bases between. Here the CDR3 reads CASSEAAGQEPDTQYF. DNA for the CDR3: TGTGCCAGCAGTGAAGCGGCAGGACAAGAACCAGATACGCAGTATTTT.

The gene calls are TRBV9 and TRBJ2-5; 8 nucleotides agree with TRBD1. CDR1 and CDR2 (germline): SGDLS, YYNGEE. The trim removed 0 bases at V and 5 bases at J, leaving 9 bases unmatched. The CDR3 has 16 residues. This chain's CDR3 is CASSVAPATGDETQYF. The CDR3 DNA sequence: TGTGCCAGCAGCGTAGCTCCCGCGACAGGGGACGAGACCCAGTACTTC. Complete variable domain (other parts from reference TRBV9 and TRBJ2-5): DSGVTQTPKHLITATGQRVTLRCSPRSGDLSVYWYQQSLDQGLQFLIQYYNGEERAKGNILERFSAQQFPDLHSELNLSSLELGDSALYFCASSVAPATGDETQYFGPGTRLLVL.

The rearrangement uses TRBV4-1 and TRBJ2-1; 12 nucleotides line up with TRBD2. Germline V gene data show CDR1 as MGHRA and CDR2 as YSYEKL. The CDR3 is 18 residues long. With V trimmed by 4 bases and J by 8 bases, 15 bases remained unmatched. The CDR3 is CASSRSSFTSGRNDEQFF. The CDR3 DNA follows: TGCGCCAGCAGCCGCTCCTCCTTTACTAGCGGGAGGAACGATGAGCAGTTCTTC.

CDR3 in amino acids: CASSVGPGQNYEQYF. The CDR3 nucleotides read TGTGCCAGCAGCGTAGGTCCCGGACAGAACTACGAGCAGTACTTC. The chain employs TRBV9 and TRBJ2-7; D might be TRBD1 (6 bases). The germline V and J ends were trimmed by 0 bases and 3 bases, with 13 bases remaining between them. The CDR3 runs to 15 residues. The germline V gene encodes CDR1 SGDLS and CDR2 YYNGEE.

This clone was counted a single time. J is TRBJ2-3 and V is TRBV2, with TRBD2 matching over 14 bases. In germline, CDR1 is SNHLY, CDR2 FYNNEI. The CDR3 sequence is 17 residues long. Germline trimming cut 8 bases from V and 2 bases from J; bases unmatched to any gene: 9. CDR3 nucleotides: TGTGCCAGCGAGGGGGAGACTAGCGGGAGGGCCACAGATACGCAGTATTTT. Amino acids: CASEGETSGRATDTQYF. Drawing the rest from reference TRBV2 and TRBJ2-3, the complete variable domain is EPEVTQTPSHQVTQMGQEVILRCVPISNHLYFYWYRQILGQKVEFLVSFYNNEISEKSEIFDDQFSVERPDGSNFTLKIRSTKLEDSAMYFCASEGETSGRATDTQYFGPGTRLTVL.